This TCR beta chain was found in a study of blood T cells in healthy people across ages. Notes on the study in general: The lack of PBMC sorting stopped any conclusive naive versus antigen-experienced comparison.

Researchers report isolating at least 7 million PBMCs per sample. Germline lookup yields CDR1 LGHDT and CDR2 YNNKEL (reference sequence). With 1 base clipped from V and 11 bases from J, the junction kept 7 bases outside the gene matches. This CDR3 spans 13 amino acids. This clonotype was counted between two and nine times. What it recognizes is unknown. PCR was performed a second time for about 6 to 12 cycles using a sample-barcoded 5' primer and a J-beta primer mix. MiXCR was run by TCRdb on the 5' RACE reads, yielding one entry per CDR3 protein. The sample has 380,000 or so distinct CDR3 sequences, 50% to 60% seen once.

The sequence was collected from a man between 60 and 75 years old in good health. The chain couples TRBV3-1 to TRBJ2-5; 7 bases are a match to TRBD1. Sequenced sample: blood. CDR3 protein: CASSQAAQGIQYF. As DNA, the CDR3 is TGTGCCAGCAGCCAAGCCGCACAGGGGATTCAGTACTTC.